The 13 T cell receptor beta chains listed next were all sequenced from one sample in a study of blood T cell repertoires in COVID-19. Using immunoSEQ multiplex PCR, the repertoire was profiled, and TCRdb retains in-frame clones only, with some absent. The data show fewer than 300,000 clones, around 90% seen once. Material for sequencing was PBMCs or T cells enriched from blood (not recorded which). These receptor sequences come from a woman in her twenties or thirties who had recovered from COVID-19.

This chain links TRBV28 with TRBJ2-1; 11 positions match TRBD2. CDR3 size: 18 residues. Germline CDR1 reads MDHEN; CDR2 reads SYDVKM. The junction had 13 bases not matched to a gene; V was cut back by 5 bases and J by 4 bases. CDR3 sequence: CASSLMRAGTSGYNEQFF. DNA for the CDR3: TGTGCCAGCAGTCTTATGAGGGCCGGGACTAGCGGATACAATGAGCAGTTCTTC. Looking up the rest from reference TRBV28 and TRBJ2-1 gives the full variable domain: DVKVTQSSRYLVKRTGEKVFLECVQDMDHENMFWYRQDPGLGLRLIYFSYDVKMKEKGDIPEGYSVSREKKERFSLILESASTNQTSMYLCASSLMRAGTSGYNEQFFGPGTRLTVL.

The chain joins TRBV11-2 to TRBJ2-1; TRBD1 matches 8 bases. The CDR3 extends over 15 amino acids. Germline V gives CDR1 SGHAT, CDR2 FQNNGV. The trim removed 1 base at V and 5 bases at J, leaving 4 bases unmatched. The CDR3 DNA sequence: TGTGCCAGCAGCTTAGGGTGGACAGGGAACAATGAGCAGTTCTTC. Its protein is CASSLGWTGNNEQFF.

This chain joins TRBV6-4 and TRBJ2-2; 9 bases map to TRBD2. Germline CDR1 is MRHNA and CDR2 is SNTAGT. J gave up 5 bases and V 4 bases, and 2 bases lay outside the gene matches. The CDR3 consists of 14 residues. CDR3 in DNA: TGTGCCAGCAGTGCTAGCGGGAATACCGGGGAGCTGTTTTTT. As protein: CASSASGNTGELFF.

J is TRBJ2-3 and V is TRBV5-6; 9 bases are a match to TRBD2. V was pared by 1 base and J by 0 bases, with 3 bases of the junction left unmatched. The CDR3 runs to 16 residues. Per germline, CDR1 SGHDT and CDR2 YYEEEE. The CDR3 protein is CASSLLAGASTDTQYF. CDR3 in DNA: TGTGCCAGCAGCTTGTTAGCGGGGGCTAGCACAGATACGCAGTATTTT.

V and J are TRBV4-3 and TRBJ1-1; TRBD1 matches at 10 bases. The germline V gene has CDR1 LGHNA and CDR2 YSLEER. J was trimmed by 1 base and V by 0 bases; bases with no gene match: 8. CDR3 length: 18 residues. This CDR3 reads CASSQDLTGTGANTEAFF. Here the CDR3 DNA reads TGCGCCAGCAGCCAAGACCTCACCGGGACAGGGGCGAACACTGAAGCTTTCTTT.

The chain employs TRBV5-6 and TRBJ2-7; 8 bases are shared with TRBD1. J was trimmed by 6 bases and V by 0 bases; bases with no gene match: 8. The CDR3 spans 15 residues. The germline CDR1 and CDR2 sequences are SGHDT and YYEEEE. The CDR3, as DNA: TGTGCCAGCAGCTTGGTAGGAGGACAGGGATCCGAGCAGTACTTC. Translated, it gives CASSLVGGQGSEQYF.

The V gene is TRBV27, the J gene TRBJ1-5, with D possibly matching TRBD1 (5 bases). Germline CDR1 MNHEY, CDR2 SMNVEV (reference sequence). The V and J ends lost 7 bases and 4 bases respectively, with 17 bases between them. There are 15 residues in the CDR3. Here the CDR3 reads CASKDRGNINQPQHF. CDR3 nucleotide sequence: TGTGCCAGCAAAGATAGGGGAAACATTAATCAGCCCCAGCATTTT.

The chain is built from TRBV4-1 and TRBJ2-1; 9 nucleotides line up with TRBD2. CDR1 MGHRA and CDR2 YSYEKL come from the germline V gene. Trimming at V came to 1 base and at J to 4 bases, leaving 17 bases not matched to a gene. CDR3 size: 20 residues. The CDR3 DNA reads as TGCGCCAGCAGCCAAGCAGGATTGGGGGCGATAGCGGGAGCGTACAATGAGCAGTTCTTC. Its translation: CASSQAGLGAIAGAYNEQFF.

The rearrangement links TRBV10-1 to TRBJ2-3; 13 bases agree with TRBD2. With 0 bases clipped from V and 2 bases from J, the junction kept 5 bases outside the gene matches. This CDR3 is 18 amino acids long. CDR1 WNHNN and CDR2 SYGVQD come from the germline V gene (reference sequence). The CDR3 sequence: CASSESGTSGKYTDTQYF. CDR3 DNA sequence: TGCGCCAGCAGTGAGTCCGGGACTAGCGGGAAGTACACAGATACGCAGTATTTT.

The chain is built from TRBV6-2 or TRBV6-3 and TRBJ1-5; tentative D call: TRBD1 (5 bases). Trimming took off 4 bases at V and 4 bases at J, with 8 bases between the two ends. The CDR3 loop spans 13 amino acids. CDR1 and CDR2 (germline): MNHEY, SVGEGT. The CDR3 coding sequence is TGTGCCAGCAGTTCTAGACAGAATCAGCCCCAGCATTTT. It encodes CASSSRQNQPQHF.

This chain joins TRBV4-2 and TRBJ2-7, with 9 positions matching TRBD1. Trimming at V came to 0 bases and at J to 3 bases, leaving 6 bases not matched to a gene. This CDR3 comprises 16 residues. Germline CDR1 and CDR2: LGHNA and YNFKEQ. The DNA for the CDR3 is TGTGCCAGCAGCCAAGATCTTGGACAGGGGAACTACGAGCAGTACTTC. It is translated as CASSQDLGQGNYEQYF.

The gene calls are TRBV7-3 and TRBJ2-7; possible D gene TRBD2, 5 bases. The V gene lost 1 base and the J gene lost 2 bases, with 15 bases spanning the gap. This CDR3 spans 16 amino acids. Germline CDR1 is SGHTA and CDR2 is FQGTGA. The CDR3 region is CASSLMGARPTYEQYF. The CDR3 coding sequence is TGTGCCAGCAGCTTAATGGGAGCGAGGCCCACCTACGAGCAGTACTTC. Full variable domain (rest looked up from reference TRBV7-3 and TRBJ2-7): GAGVSQTPSNKVTEKGKYVELRCDPISGHTALYWYRQSLGQGPEFLIYFQGTGAADDSGLPNDRFFAVRPEGSVSTLKIQRTERGDSAVYLCASSLMGARPTYEQYFGPGTRLTVT.

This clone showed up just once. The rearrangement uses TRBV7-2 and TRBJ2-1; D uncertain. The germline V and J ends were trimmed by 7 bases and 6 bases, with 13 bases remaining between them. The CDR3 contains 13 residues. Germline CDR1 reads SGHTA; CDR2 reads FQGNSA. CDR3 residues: CASNPNQANEQFF. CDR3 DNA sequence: TGTGCCAGCAACCCCAATCAGGCCAATGAGCAGTTCTTC. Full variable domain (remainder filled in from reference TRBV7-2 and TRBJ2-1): GAGVSQSPSNKVTEKGKDVELRCDPISGHTALYWYRQSLGQGLEFLIYFQGNSAPDKSGLPSDRFSAERTGGSVSTLTIQRTQQEDSAVYLCASNPNQANEQFFGPGTRLTVL.